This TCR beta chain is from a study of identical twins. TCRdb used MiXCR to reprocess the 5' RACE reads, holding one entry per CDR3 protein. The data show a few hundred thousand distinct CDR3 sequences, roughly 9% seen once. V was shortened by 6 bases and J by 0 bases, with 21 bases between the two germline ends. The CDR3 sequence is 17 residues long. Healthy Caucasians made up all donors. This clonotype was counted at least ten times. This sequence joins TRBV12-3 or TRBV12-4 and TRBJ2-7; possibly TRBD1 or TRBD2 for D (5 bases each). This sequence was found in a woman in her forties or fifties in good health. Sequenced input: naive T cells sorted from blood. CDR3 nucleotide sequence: TGTGCCAGCAGCCTTGCCTCCGGCATGGGACCCTCCTACGAGCAGTACTTC. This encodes CASSLASGMGPSYEQYF.